This T cell receptor beta chain was obtained from a study of cytomegalovirus exposure and HLA in healthy donors. The CDR3 covers 13 residues. Germline CDR1 is MNHEY and CDR2 is SVGAGI. V was clipped by 7 bases and J by 4 bases, with 13 bases between them. Assay: immunoSEQ multiplex PCR; the TCRdb copy retains only in-frame clones and omits some. The data show some 230,000 clones, with around 90% seen just once and 1% to 1.2% held by the top ten. Sequencing was done on a sample of PBMCs. The chain has TRBV6-5 and TRBJ2-5; weak D call: TRBD2 (6 bases). This TCR derives from a young woman in good health and CMV-seronegative. The CDR3 loop reads CASTFGGGETQYF. DNA for the CDR3: TGTGCCAGCACCTTCGGGGGTGGAGAGACCCAGTACTTC.